This TCR beta chain was identified in a study of T cells in women clearing cervical HPV infection. For the study at large: Women with histologically confirmed HPV16-related CIN3 or worse, 2 with invasive cancer, served as cases.

The CDR3 has 12 residues. The germline V gene has CDR1 SGHTA and CDR2 FQGTGA. Deletions cut 9 bases from V and 6 bases from J, with 12 bases between. Produced via immunoSEQ multiplex PCR; TCRdb's table is partial and in-frame only. Reported are over 10,000 clones; the ten largest clones contain 10%. As for this clone: The sequence runs out 3 residues before the end of the CDR3; the remainder is reconstructed from the germline J gene.

The chain uses TRBV7-3 and TRBJ2-1, with a possible D match to TRBD1 (6 bases). The sequencing sample was made of blood buffy coat. The sequence derives from a woman between 18 and 69 years old with a cervical HPV16 infection that either progressed to CIN3+ or cleared (not recorded which). The sequenced part of the CDR3 DNA is TGTGCCAGTTCGACAGGCGGCAATGAG. It translates to CASSTGGNE. The whole CDR3 sequence is CASSTGGNEQFF.